This T cell receptor beta chain was retrieved from a study of OX40 agonist ivuxolimab in advanced cancers. Clones were read by immunoSEQ multiplex PCR, and TCRdb kept only the in-frame ones, dropping some. This repertoire shows fewer than 25,000 clones, around 85% found once; its top ten account for approximately 17%. Trimming stripped 2 bases from V and 4 bases from J, with 15 bases between. Germline V gene lookup returns CDR1 GTSNPN and CDR2 SVGIG (reference sequence). This CDR3 is 15 amino acids long. The sample consisted of CD4+ or CD8+ T cells sorted from blood, taken in a trial of the OX40 agonist ivuxolimab. The J gene is TRBJ2-1, the V gene TRBV30; a weak D match, TRBD2 (5 bases). The source of this sequence is an adult with an advanced solid tumor such as melanoma, head and neck, liver or kidney cancer. In DNA form, the CDR3 reads TGTGCCTGGAGTTCTAGCATGGGTGTATACAATGAGCAGTTCTTC. It is translated as CAWSSSMGVYNEQFF.